This T cell receptor beta chain appears in the sequencing data of a study of cytomegalovirus exposure and HLA in healthy donors. With 2 bases clipped from V and 2 bases from J, the junction kept 0 bases outside the gene matches. The CDR3 extends over 15 amino acids. Germline V lookup: CDR1 MNHNS, CDR2 SASEGT. The PCR used 60 Vbeta and 13 Jbeta primers. TCRdb's table, derived via immunoSEQ multiplex PCR, lists solely in-frame clones and lacks some. Among about 70,000 clones listed, around 74% were seen once. The sample taken for sequencing was PBMCs. The chain is built from TRBV6-1 and TRBJ2-6; 7 positions agree with TRBD1. The sequence came from a human donor in good health. CDR3 in DNA: TGTGCCAGCAGTGAAAGGGGGCCTGGGGCCAACGTCCTGACTTTC. This encodes CASSERGPGANVLTF.